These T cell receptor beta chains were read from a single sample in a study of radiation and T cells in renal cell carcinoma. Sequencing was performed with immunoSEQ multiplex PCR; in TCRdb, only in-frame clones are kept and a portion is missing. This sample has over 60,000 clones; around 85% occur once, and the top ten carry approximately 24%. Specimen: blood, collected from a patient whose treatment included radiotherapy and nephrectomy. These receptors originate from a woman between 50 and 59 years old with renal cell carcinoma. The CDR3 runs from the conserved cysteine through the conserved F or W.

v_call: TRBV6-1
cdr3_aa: CASSENTGMRNTIYF

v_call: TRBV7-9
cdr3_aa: CASSRLTGYSYEQYF

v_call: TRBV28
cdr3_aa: CASSLSQSGGYTF

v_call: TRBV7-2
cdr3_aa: CASSPSPIDEQFF

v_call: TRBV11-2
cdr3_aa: CASSQGQPVYEQYF

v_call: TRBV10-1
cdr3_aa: CASSESLRDDEQFF

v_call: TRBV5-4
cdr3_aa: CASSVNKNEKLFF

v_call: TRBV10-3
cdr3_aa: CAISVGAGTDTQYF

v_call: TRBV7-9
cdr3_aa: CASRRGVSETQYF

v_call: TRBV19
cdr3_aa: CASSTTGNGYTF

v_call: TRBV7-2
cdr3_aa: CASSLALGRDIKAFF

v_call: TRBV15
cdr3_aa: CATSKGADTQYF

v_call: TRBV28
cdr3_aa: CASSLRLRAGIGEQFF

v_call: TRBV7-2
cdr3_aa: CASSLASEGSEQYF

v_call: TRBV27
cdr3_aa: CASSPAGTGVKLFF

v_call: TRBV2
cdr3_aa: CASSEDLTANQPQHF

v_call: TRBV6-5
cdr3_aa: CATRLAIGEQYF

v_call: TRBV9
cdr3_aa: CASSVGVGMKGYTF

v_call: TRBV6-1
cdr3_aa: CASNRALVLYTQYF

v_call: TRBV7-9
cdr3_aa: CASSLGPGRAQETQYF

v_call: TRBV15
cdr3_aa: CATSTSQDNEQFF

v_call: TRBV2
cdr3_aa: CASVPGQVNYGYTF

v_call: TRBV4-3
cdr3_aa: CASSLYTDSYEQYF

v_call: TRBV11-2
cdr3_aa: CASSLVRGLGEKLFF

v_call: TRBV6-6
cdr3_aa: CASRGAAELNTGELFF

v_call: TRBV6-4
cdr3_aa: CASSVNSEYNEQFF

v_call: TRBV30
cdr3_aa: CAWSVSGQGTTDTQYF

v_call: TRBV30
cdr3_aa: CAWRTREGTYEQYF

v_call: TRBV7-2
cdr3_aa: CASSSWTSGGRGNEQFF

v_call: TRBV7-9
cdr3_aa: CASSLGDRGNEETQYF

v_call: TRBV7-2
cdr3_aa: CASSLVGARNGNTIYF

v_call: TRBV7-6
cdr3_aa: CASSLAYRGDLFF

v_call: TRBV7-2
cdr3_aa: CASSLSRADYEQYF

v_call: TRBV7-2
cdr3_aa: CASSEVAGTNEQFF

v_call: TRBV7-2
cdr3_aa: CASSLDRASTDTQYF

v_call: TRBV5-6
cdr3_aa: CASSLFLSGEQYF

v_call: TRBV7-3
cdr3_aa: CASSLEGSDTEAFF

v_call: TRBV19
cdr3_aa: CASSVRGQGYEQYF

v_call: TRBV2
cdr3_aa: CASSVVIAGELFF

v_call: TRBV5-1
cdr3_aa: CASSPGREKLFF

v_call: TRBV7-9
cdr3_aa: CASRATNGDTGELFF

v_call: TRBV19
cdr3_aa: CASSPDRVLSANEQFF

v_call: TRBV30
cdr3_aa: CAWRLAGGTGELFF

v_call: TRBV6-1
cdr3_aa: CASGPTQGNEQFF

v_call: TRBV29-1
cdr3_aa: CSVDADSTQYF

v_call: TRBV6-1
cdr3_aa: CASSRPGLGQEQYF

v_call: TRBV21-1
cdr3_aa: CASNYPTRDNQPQHF

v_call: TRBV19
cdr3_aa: CASSIGTSGRMETQYF

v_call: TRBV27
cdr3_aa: CASSLVFFESTDTQYF

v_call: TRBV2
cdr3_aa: CATSLGGASNTEAFF

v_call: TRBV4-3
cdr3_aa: CASSQPQGRTFDTGELFF

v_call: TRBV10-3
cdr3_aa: CAISGTALNSPLHF

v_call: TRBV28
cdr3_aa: CASSTRDQGTEAFF

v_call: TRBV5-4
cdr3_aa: CASSLVGGGQTGELFF